The TCR beta chain under discussion was sequenced for a study of cytomegalovirus exposure and HLA in healthy donors. Regarding the study as a whole: Reports indicated that the classifier achieved high specificity and sensitivity in diagnosing cytomegalovirus status. It was 164 TCR beta chains that were listed as cytomegalovirus-associated.

As regards this clone: As yet, its antigen is unknown.

The table came from immunoSEQ multiplex PCR; TCRdb's copy has only in-frame clones and leaves some out. The sample records over 120,000 clones, about 94% being singletons. CDR3 length equals 16 residues. CDR1 is MNHEY and CDR2 is SMNVEV in the germline V gene (reference sequence). J gave up 2 bases and V 3 bases, and 1 base lay outside the gene matches. The rearrangement uses TRBV27 and TRBJ2-6, with 10 positions matching TRBD1. The sample taken for sequencing was PBMCs. This TCR derives from a man younger than 35 in good health and CMV-seropositive. In DNA, the CDR3 is TGTGCCAGCAGTTTGACAGGGGGCACTGGGGCCAACGTCCTGACTTTC. Translating gives CASSLTGGTGANVLTF.